The 11 T cell receptor beta chains reported below all come from one sample, sequenced in a study of T cells after yellow fever vaccination (dated by TCRdb to the late 2010s). The treatment or condition tag for this specimen amounts to: live attenuated yellow fever vaccine strain. The receptor library was made with 5' RACE. The sequencer listed for this sample is Illumina NovaSeq 6000. TCRdb's own reprocessing of the public reads used fastp at Q25 and MiXCR and kept productive beta chains. Here each entry gathers all rows of one CDR3 protein and keeps the most common genes and DNA. This sample is represented by hundreds of thousands of distinct CDR3 sequences; approximately 4% of them were singletons. Of the sample, about 22% is held by the ten largest clones. The sample here was PBMCs, taken 5 days after the yellow fever booster vaccination. The receptors stem from a young man who received the YFV17D yellow fever vaccine.

As for this clonotype: At one of its ends the junction is not consistent with the germline gene, which may arise from a read error. The chain uses TRBV28 and TRBJ1-4; D remains ambiguous. Germline V gene data show CDR1 as MDHEN and CDR2 as SYDVKM. This CDR3 comprises 15 residues. The CDR3 loop reads CASSLFADPGEKLFF. CDR3 nucleotide sequence: TGTGCCAGCAGCTTATTTGCGGATCCGGGTGAAAAACTGTTTTTT.

V is TRBV7-2 and J is TRBJ2-2; 8 positions match TRBD1. The CDR3 sequence is 16 residues long. After removal of 5 bases from V and 5 bases from J, the junction contained 10 bases not matched to a gene. Germline assignment: CDR1 SGHTA and CDR2 FQGNSA. As DNA, the CDR3 is TGTGCCAGCAGCCCAAGGGTGGGGACAGGAACCGGGGAGCTGTTTTTT. Its protein product is CASSPRVGTGTGELFF.

The chain combines TRBV10-3 with TRBJ1-1; 7 nucleotides align to TRBD1. Germline CDR1 is ENHRY and CDR2 is SYGVKD. V lost 7 bases and J lost 0; bases outside the gene matches: 5. The CDR3 length is 14 residues. In DNA, the CDR3 is TGTGCCATCAAGAAGGGACAGCTGAACACTGAAGCTTTCTTT. As protein: CAIKKGQLNTEAFF.

The chain links TRBV6-5 to TRBJ2-5; 7 nucleotides match TRBD1. Germline V lookup: CDR1 MNHEY, CDR2 SVGAGI. The CDR3 runs 13 residues. V dropped 5 bases and J dropped 10; count of bases not matched to a gene: 10. CDR3 nucleotides: TGTGCCAGCAGTCGAGGGACAGCGATAGACCAGTACTTC. It specifies CASSRGTAIDQYF.

The table lists this clonotype with many counts. The CDR3 region has the DNA TGTGCCAGCAGCAAACCGGGACAATACACTGAAGCTTTCTTT. This gives the protein CASSKPGQYTEAFF. The gene calls are TRBV7-2 and TRBJ1-1, with D maybe TRBD1 (6 bases). Trimming cost V 5 bases and J 3 bases, with 13 bases left between them. The CDR3 runs to 14 residues. From germline, CDR1 is SGHTA and CDR2 FQGNSA.

The chain links TRBV6-2 or TRBV6-3 to TRBJ2-2; TRBD2 might be the D (5 bases). The germline V gene encodes CDR1 MNHEY and CDR2 SVGEGT. The V and J ends lost 3 bases and 2 bases respectively, with 16 bases between them. This CDR3 contains 17 residues. In DNA form, the CDR3 reads TGTGCCAGCAGTTATTTTCTTCTCGGGAAAAACACCGGGGAGCTGTTTTTT. Encoded protein: CASSYFLLGKNTGELFF.

This clonotype was counted a few times. The chain recombines TRBV25-1 with TRBJ2-3, with D possibly being TRBD1 or TRBD2 (6 bases each). V lost 10 bases, J lost 0 bases, and 14 bases lay in between. CDR3 length equals 14 residues. CDR1 and CDR2 from the germline V gene are MGHDK and SYGVNS. CDR3 in DNA: TGTGCCACGGGACGGGGGCATAGCACAGATACGCAGTATTTT. Residues: CATGRGHSTDTQYF. Looking up the rest from reference TRBV25-1 and TRBJ2-3 gives the full variable domain: EADIYQTPRYLVIGTGKKITLECSQTMGHDKMYWYQQDPGMELHLIHYSYGVNSTEKGDLSSESTVSRIRTEHFPLTLESARPSHTSQYLCATGRGHSTDTQYFGPGTRLTVL.

This clonotype was counted between two and nine times. One end of the junction does not line up with germline, which may come from a read error. V usage is TRBV25-1 and J usage is TRBJ1-5; D uncertain. Germline CDR1 reads MGHDK; CDR2 reads SYGVNS. The CDR3 is 12 residues long. The CDR3 coding sequence is TGTGCCAGCACTGAAAATAAGGAGCCCCAGCATTTT. Translating gives CASTENKEPQHF.

The V gene is TRBV6-2 or TRBV6-3, the J gene TRBJ2-7; no clear D. In germline, CDR1 is MNHEY, CDR2 SVGEGT. V was shortened by 0 bases and J by 4 bases, with 16 bases between the two germline ends. This CDR3 spans 16 amino acids. The CDR3 DNA sequence: TGTGCCAGCAGTTACTCGACCAGATATTTCACGTACGAGCAGTACGTC. This encodes CASSYSTRYFTYEQYV.

This clonotype was observed a handful of times. The chain carries TRBV12-3 or TRBV12-4 and TRBJ2-1, with 8 bases identical to TRBD2. Trimming cost V 7 bases and J 6 bases; bases outside gene matches: 11. The CDR3 is made up of 15 amino acids. CDR3: CASIRRRGAPNEQFF. Written as DNA, the CDR3 is TGTGCCAGCATCAGGAGGCGGGGGGCCCCCAATGAGCAGTTCTTC.

Details on this clonotype: A clone one base away is much larger, so this may be a read error. This rearrangement joins TRBV5-1 to TRBJ2-5, with D maybe TRBD1 (6 bases). Germline V gene sequence: CDR1 SGHRS, CDR2 YFSETQ. The V gene lost 4 bases and the J gene lost 2 bases, with 12 bases spanning the gap. This CDR3 comprises 14 residues. CDR3 sequence: CASSIGQSQETQYF. CDR3 DNA sequence: TGCGCCAGCAGCATAGGACAGAGTCAAGAGACCCAGTACTTC.